These 16 T cell receptor beta chains were all obtained from the same sample, sequenced in a study of graft-versus-host responses after intestinal transplantation. Data came from immunoSEQ multiplex PCR; TCRdb stores just in-frame clones and leaves some out. Of over 70,000 clones in the sample, approximately 94% are singletons; the top ten hold over 0.4%. No antigens are known for them. Specimen: unstimulated CD8+ T cells sorted from spleen or lymph node cells, collected before intestinal transplant. The receptor set was obtained from a human donor who received an intestinal transplant.

This rearrangement joins TRBV27 to TRBJ1-2; D call uncertain. The CDR3 is 15 amino acids. V lost 2 bases and J lost 4, with 14 bases in between. Germline lookup yields CDR1 MNHEY and CDR2 SMNVEV (reference sequence). The CDR3: CASSLVKGSGYGYTF. CDR3 nucleotide sequence: TGTGCCAGCAGTTTAGTAAAGGGTTCTGGCTATGGCTACACCTTC.

The chain carries TRBV7-2 and TRBJ2-3; D possibly corresponds to TRBD1 (6 bases). This CDR3 has 15 residues. Germline V gene data show CDR1 as SGHTA and CDR2 as FQGNSA. V gave up 4 bases and J gave up 0 bases, with 11 bases separating them. This CDR3 is CASSSVRGSTDTQYF. The CDR3 DNA sequence: TGTGCCAGCAGCTCTGTGAGGGGGAGCACAGATACGCAGTATTTT.

The genes are TRBV27 and TRBJ2-7; D ambiguous. Germline CDR1 is MNHEY and CDR2 is SMNVEV (reference sequence). The CDR3 contains 13 residues. The ends were cut back, 2 bases at V and 4 bases at J, with 9 bases in the middle. The CDR3 reads CASSLARQYEQYF. The CDR3 region has the DNA TGTGCCAGCAGTTTAGCTCGGCAGTACGAGCAGTACTTC.

This CDR3 reads CATINEGGATEAFF. CDR3 in DNA: TGTGCCACCATCAATGAAGGGGGGGCCACTGAAGCTTTCTTT. The chain is built from TRBV15 and TRBJ1-1; D may be TRBD1 (6 bases). V gave up 7 bases and J gave up 4 bases, with 16 bases separating them. The CDR3 has 14 amino acids. From germline, CDR1 is LNHNV and CDR2 YYDKDF (reference sequence).

The chain links TRBV5-6 to TRBJ2-3, with D hard to call. V was pared by 1 base and J by 0 bases, with 0 bases between. Per the germline V gene, CDR1 is SGHDT and CDR2 is YYEEEE. This CDR3 has 12 residues. CDR3 sequence (DNA): TGTGCCAGCAGCTTGAGCACAGATACGCAGTATTTT. As protein: CASSLSTDTQYF.

The chain has TRBV19 and TRBJ2-1; 7 positions agree with TRBD1. The germline V gene has CDR1 LNHDA and CDR2 SQIVND (reference sequence). CDR3 size: 14 residues. The J segment lost 5 bases and the V segment lost 10 bases, leaving 11 bases of the junction unmatched. Written as DNA, the CDR3 is TGTGCCACTGCTTCGTGGGACAGTAACAATGAGCAGTTCTTC. Its protein is CATASWDSNNEQFF.

The genes are TRBV23-1 and TRBJ2-7, with 9 positions matching TRBD1. TRBV23-1 is identified as an open reading frame with a role that is uncertain. The CDR3 runs 15 residues. The V segment lost 0 bases and the J segment 11 bases; nucleotides outside the gene matches: 11. CDR3 region: CASSQSRGQGTGKYF. DNA for the CDR3: TGCGCCAGCAGTCAATCTAGGGGACAGGGTACAGGCAAGTACTTC.

The gene calls are TRBV27 and TRBJ2-1; D call uncertain. Germline V lookup: CDR1 MNHEY, CDR2 SMNVEV (reference sequence). The CDR3 length is 16 residues. V gave up 3 bases and J gave up 0 bases, with 12 bases separating them. The CDR3 is CASSLYYGSSYNEQFF. DNA for the CDR3: TGTGCCAGCAGTTTGTATTACGGTAGCTCCTACAATGAGCAGTTCTTC.

This chain joins TRBV11-2 and TRBJ2-1, with D unresolved. Germline CDR1 and CDR2: SGHAT and FQNNGV. The CDR3 length is 14 residues. V dropped 5 bases and J dropped 10 bases, with 18 bases sitting between them. CDR3 in amino acids: CASSPSSSLREQFF. The DNA for the CDR3 is TGTGCCAGCAGCCCCTCCTCTTCCCTGCGGGAGCAGTTCTTC.

Only one count was recorded for this clone. This chain links TRBV7-3 with TRBJ2-5; perhaps TRBD1 as D (5 bases). Deletions cut 5 bases from V and 5 bases from J, with 12 bases between. CDR1 is SGHTA and CDR2 is FQGTGA in the germline V gene. CDR3 length: 13 amino acids. CDR3 nucleotide sequence: TGTGCCAGCAGCACAGGCGCTTCGGAGACCCAGTACTTC. Translated, it gives CASSTGASETQYF.

The chain combines TRBV5-1 with TRBJ2-7; the D gene is possibly TRBD2 (6 bases). The V end lost 7 bases, the J end lost 6 bases, and 11 bases lay between the germline ends. CDR1 and CDR2 (germline): SGHRS, YFSETQ. The CDR3 contains 11 residues. The CDR3 sequence is CASALGGEQYF. CDR3 nucleotide sequence: TGCGCCAGCGCTTTGGGGGGCGAGCAGTACTTC.

This clone was counted a single time. This chain links TRBV27 with TRBJ2-7, with 9 positions matching TRBD2. Per germline, CDR1 MNHEY and CDR2 SMNVEV (reference sequence). There are 15 residues in the CDR3. The J segment lost 4 bases and the V segment lost 6 bases, leaving 10 bases of the junction unmatched. The DNA for the CDR3 is TGTGCCAGCAGCCCGAGCGGGAGGCCTACTTACGAGCAGTACTTC. Residues: CASSPSGRPTYEQYF.

The chain links TRBV27 to TRBJ2-7, with 7 bases lining up with TRBD1. CDR1 is MNHEY and CDR2 is SMNVEV in the germline V gene (reference sequence). The CDR3 is made up of 14 amino acids. J gave up 6 bases and V 6 bases, and 11 bases lay outside the gene matches. The CDR3 DNA is TGTGCCAGCAGCCCCGAGACAGGGTGGGGCGAGCAGTACTTC. It is translated as CASSPETGWGEQYF.

The V call is TRBV7-9, the J call TRBJ2-7; 10 positions agree with TRBD2. J lost 4 bases, V lost 3 bases, and 6 bases had no gene match. Germline lookup yields CDR1 SEHNR and CDR2 FQNEAQ (reference sequence). The CDR3 totals 15 residues. CDR3 residues: CASSFLAGEGYEQYF. DNA of the CDR3: TGTGCCAGCAGCTTCCTAGCGGGAGAGGGTTACGAGCAGTACTTC.

The V gene is TRBV25-1, the J gene TRBJ2-1; 7 bases are a match to TRBD1. CDR1 and CDR2 from the germline V gene are MGHDK and SYGVNS. Unmatched junction bases numbered 5, after V lost 4 bases and J lost 2 bases. The CDR3 contains 15 residues. CDR3 in DNA: TGTGCCAGCAGTGGAGGGGGCATCACCTACAATGAGCAGTTCTTC. It yields the protein CASSGGGITYNEQFF.

This chain links TRBV15 with TRBJ2-7; weak D call: TRBD2 (7 bases). The CDR3 runs to 16 residues. The V gene lost 3 bases and the J gene lost 4 bases, with 19 bases spanning the gap. Per the germline V gene, CDR1 is LNHNV and CDR2 is YYDKDF (reference sequence). CDR3 nucleotides: TGTGCCACCAGCAGTGAACAGGGACTACTCTCATACGAGCAGTACTTC. Amino acids: CATSSEQGLLSYEQYF.